What follows describes a single T cell receptor beta chain. Its specific antigen is unknown. No base quality information exists; no much larger clone differs at one position. In the paper's terms, the time point label means: patch test 1, 2 weeks after DPC sensitization. The treatment or condition label for this specimen denotes: therapeutic diphenylcyclopropenone sensitization with weekly scalp DPC. Blood at each patch-test visit was drawn before the patch test was applied. Patients were eligible if aged 18 to 70, diagnosed with alopecia and judged suitable for DPC therapy, and pregnant patients were excluded. Total RNA was extracted from unfractionated whole blood collected in Tempus Blood RNA tubes. The entry originates in a study of human T cells and chemical hapten exposure (dated by TCRdb to the early 2020s). For the study in its entirety: For sensitization, 2% DPC in acetone was applied to a 2 cm by 2 cm area of upper inner arm skin. Throughout the study period of 20 to 30 weeks, patients also received therapeutic DPC doses to the scalp every week. Patch testing was performed on the upper back with Finn chambers containing 0.01% DPC, and the patch tests were scored after 6 days according to International Contact Dermatitis Research Group standards. Most of the patients in the cohort were female, and the cohort covered alopecia areata with under or over 50% scalp involvement, alopecia totalis and alopecia universalis. The libraries were sequenced as a pool, and the TCR yield per sample differed mostly because of small variations in library volumes within the pool. This study followed changes in the peripheral blood TCR repertoire in vivo during primary and secondary sensitization of alopecia patients to the hapten diphenylcyclopropenone (DPC). Blood samples were taken from patients before sensitization (week 0) and at 2, 6 and about 24 weeks after DPC sensitization. Around 30 alopecia patients provided blood for TCR sequencing at one to four time points (pre-sensitization, 2, 6 and 24 weeks). Beyond this particular receptor, the publication reports: All patients had alopecia, a presumed autoimmune disease, so their immune response might differ from that of healthy individuals. A positive correlation was found between the number of PT1 expanded TCRs and patch test score, with significance reached at thresholds 8, 16 and 32 but not 4. No change with DPC sensitization was found in the number of TCRs above 1 in 1000 frequency, and no evidence of global repertoire structure alterations was found. After repeated subsampling, changes were observed in the strength of the expansion versus patch-test correlation and in the threshold at which the correlation became significant. Expanded TCRs formed significantly more large CDR3 similarity clusters than pre-sensitization or healthy control sets, consistent with antigen-driven responses.

In the germline V gene, CDR1 corresponds to SGHVS and CDR2 to FQNEAQ. Trimming costs V 1 base and J 1 base, and their ends lie 8 bases apart. The CDR3 covers 14 residues, taking in both the cysteine and the phenylalanine. The DNA shown is the 42-base CDR3, in frame from base 1. The library was made by RACE. Sequencing was performed on a NextSeq 500. During library preparation, unique molecular identifiers were attached to individual cDNA molecules so that TCRs could be counted quantitatively and reproducibly. Each blood RNA sample was used to sequence both TCR alpha and TCR beta chains. Under the source paper's analysis protocol: Samples had a median of approximately 93,000 TCRs, with a range from roughly 23,224 to 700,000. V, J and CDR3 annotation of the TCR reads was carried out using the Decombinator software suite. For the PS versus PT1 abundance plots, all samples were subsampled to the same number of TCRs (28,000). TCRs were defined as expanded if absent before sensitization and observed at least eight times at the 2-week time point. TCRdb's own reprocessing of the public reads used fastp at Q25 and MiXCR and kept productive beta chains. Every distinct CDR3 protein forms one entry, paired with its most common genes and DNA. TCRdb's processing, not the authors', yielded these V and J calls. Counted in this sample were approximately 110,000 distinct CDR3 sequences; roughly 9.6% of them appeared once. The ten largest clonotypes hold approximately 3.5% of the sample.

The chain is encoded by TRBV7-8 joined to TRBJ2-7; the D gene is possibly TRBD2, with 6 bases matching. Sequenced here: whole blood, sampled in connection with sensitization to the hapten diphenylcyclopropenone (DPC). The receptor was isolated from a middle-aged woman with alopecia areata. Some clones in this sample may be carry-over from other donors' samples. CDR3 reads: CASSLVEGSYEQYF. The DNA sequence is TGTGCCAGCAGCTTAGTGGAGGGTTCCTACGAGCAGTACTTC.